This is a list of T cell receptor beta chains from one sample in a study of T cell responses to AZD1222 COVID-19 vaccine. Assay: immunoSEQ multiplex PCR; the TCRdb copy retains only in-frame clones and omits some. The sample yields 95,000 to 150,000 clones, 88% seen once. Source: peripheral blood, taken on day 0 of AZD1222 vaccination. The receptors come from an adult in good health. CDR3s include the opening cysteine and the closing phenylalanine or tryptophan. D genes are given only for firm matches. Clone size is stated in some rows and not others, as once, few, many or a class when expanded.

j_gene	abundance	d_gene	v_gene	CDR3nt	CDR3aa
TRBJ1-3	.	.	TRBV19	TGTGCCAGTACCATATCGACTGGGTCTGGAAACACCATATATTTT	CASTISTGSGNTIYF
TRBJ1-6	.	TRBD1	TRBV27	TGTGCCAGCAGTCCGGGACAGGCCTTCAGCTCCTATAATTCACCCCTCCACTTT	CASSPGQAFSSYNSPLHF
TRBJ2-1	once	TRBD2	TRBV5-1	TGCGCCAGCAGCCCCGGGAGGGGGGGGAATGAGCAGTTCTTC	CASSPGRGGNEQFF
TRBJ2-1	.	TRBD2	TRBV7-6	TGTGCCAGCAGCGCGAACCTAGCGGGAGGGGGGAATGAGCAGTTCTTC	CASSANLAGGGNEQFF
TRBJ1-5	.	TRBD1	TRBV19	TGTGCCAGCCAGACAGGGACCAATCAGCCCCAGCATTTT	CASQTGTNQPQHF
TRBJ1-1	few	TRBD1	TRBV6-1	TGTGCCAGCAGTACAGGGGTCGGGACTGAAGCTTTCTTT	CASSTGVGTEAFF
TRBJ1-2	.	.	TRBV7-8	TGTGCCAGCAGCTTGGGTGGGTTGACGGTTGGCTACACCTTC	CASSLGGLTVGYTF
TRBJ2-2	.	TRBD1	TRBV12-3/TRBV12-4	TGTGCCAGCAGGACAGGGGTCACCGGGGAGCTGTTTTTT	CASRTGVTGELFF
TRBJ2-5	.	.	TRBV5-4	TGTGCCAGCAGCTTGGCGGGGGCGAGGGGGGCCTCCCGGACCCAGTACTTC	CASSLAGARGASRTQYF
TRBJ2-1	few	.	TRBV6-1	TGTGCCAGCAGTGATATCGGGGGCGCCTACAATGAGCAGTTCTTC	CASSDIGGAYNEQFF
TRBJ2-7	.	.	TRBV7-8	TGTGCCAGCAGCTTTGGACAGAGCTCCTACGAGCAGTACTTC	CASSFGQSSYEQYF
TRBJ1-2	.	.	TRBV19	TGTGCCAGTAGTATCCCCTATGGCTACACCTTC	CASSIPYGYTF
TRBJ2-7	.	TRBD2	TRBV5-1	TGCGCCAGCAGCTACATGGCGGGGGACTCCTACGAGCAGTACTTC	CASSYMAGDSYEQYF
TRBJ1-4	.	.	TRBV9	TGTGCCAGTGGGGCGTGGCGGACTAATGAAAAACTGTTTTTT	CASGAWRTNEKLFF
TRBJ1-2	.	TRBD1	TRBV27	TGTGCCAGCAGTTCGCGGACAGGGGCTATCTATGGCTACACCTTC	CASSSRTGAIYGYTF
TRBJ1-2	.	.	TRBV24-1	TGTGCCACCAGTGATTTCCGAGGGGCTAACTATGGCTACACCTTC	CATSDFRGANYGYTF
TRBJ1-3	few	.	TRBV30	TGTGCCTGGAGTGTACAGGCGGCCTGGAGCTCTGGAAACACCATATATTTT	CAWSVQAAWSSGNTIYF
TRBJ2-1	.	TRBD2	TRBV3-1/TRBV3-2	TGTGCCAGCAGGCGACTAGCGGGAGTACTCAATGAGCAGTTCTTC	CASRRLAGVLNEQFF
TRBJ2-1	.	.	TRBV3-1/TRBV3-2	TGTGCCAGCAGCCAAGGCAGCAATGAGCAGTTCTTC	CASSQGSNEQFF
TRBJ2-5	.	.	TRBV27	TGTGCCAGCAGTTCGGGGTTGAGAGGGGGAGGCCAGTACTTC	CASSSGLRGGGQYF
TRBJ2-7	.	.	TRBV11-2	TGTGCCAGCAGCCCGAACAGATACGAGCAGTACTTC	CASSPNRYEQYF
TRBJ2-3	.	TRBD2	TRBV5-4	TGTGCCAGCAGCTTGGTTGGGGGGGGTACGGATACGCAGTATTTT	CASSLVGGGTDTQYF
TRBJ2-3	.	.	TRBV7-6	TGTGCCAGCAGCTTAGAGGGAGGCACCAGCACAGATACGCAGTATTTT	CASSLEGGTSTDTQYF
TRBJ2-7	.	TRBD1	TRBV4-3	TGCGCCAGCAGCCAAACGGGACAGCGATCCTACGAGCAGTACTTC	CASSQTGQRSYEQYF
TRBJ1-2	.	.	TRBV29-1	TGCAGCGTTGAAGAAGCAGGGGAAGGAGGCTACACCTTC	CSVEEAGEGGYTF
TRBJ1-6	.	TRBD1	TRBV6-6	TGTGCCAGCAGTCCAAACCCCCTGACAGGGAGGAGCTCCTATAATTCACCCCTCCACTTT	CASSPNPLTGRSSYNSPLHF
TRBJ1-4	.	.	TRBV3-1/TRBV3-2	TGTGCCAGCAGCCAAGGCCCCCCGGGGACACTCTCTGAAAAACTGTTTTTT	CASSQGPPGTLSEKLFF
TRBJ1-5	once	.	TRBV19	TGTGCCAGTCTGCGGGGGGGTAATAGCAATCAGCCCCAGCATTTT	CASLRGGNSNQPQHF
TRBJ2-7	.	TRBD1	TRBV10-3	TGTGCCATCAGTGAGTCCGGACAGGGTACCTACGAGCAGTACTTC	CAISESGQGTYEQYF
TRBJ1-6	.	.	TRBV12-5	TGTGCTAGTTGGGGGGAAGGCTCACCCCTCCACTTT	CASWGEGSPLHF
TRBJ1-5	.	.	TRBV24-1	TGTGCCACTAGCGGGCAGGGTAGCAATCAGCCCCAGCATTTT	CATSGQGSNQPQHF
TRBJ1-1	.	TRBD1	TRBV10-3	TGTGCCATCAGTGGTCAGGGGGAGATTATGAACACTGAAGCTTTCTTT	CAISGQGEIMNTEAFF
TRBJ2-1	.	TRBD2	TRBV5-1	TGCGCCAGCAGCGCAACTAGCGGGGGGGCCCGCAATGAGCAGTTCTTC	CASSATSGGARNEQFF
TRBJ1-5	.	.	TRBV13	TGTGCCAGCAGCTTAGGGGGGGCAGGTCAGCCCCAGCATTTT	CASSLGGAGQPQHF
TRBJ2-7	.	.	TRBV11-2	TGTGCCAGCAGCCCAGGGTTGGAAGGGCAGTACTTC	CASSPGLEGQYF